This TCR beta chain derives from a study of blood T cells in healthy people across ages. Study context: There was about one barcoded beta molecule captured by template switching per two T cells.

In its sample, this clonotype was seen a few times. Its antigen is undetermined. Samples each had at least 5.5 micrograms of total RNA extracted. V lost 4 bases, J lost 4 bases, and 6 bases stayed unmatched. The CDR3 length is 14 residues. Germline CDR1 is MNHNS and CDR2 is SASEGT. It was with a sample-barcoded 5' primer and a J-beta primer mix that a second PCR of roughly 7 to 12 cycles was run. Paired-end reads containing CDR3 totaled no fewer than 2.5 million for each sample. Using its own MiXCR run on the 5' RACE reads, TCRdb lists one record per CDR3 protein. The sample contains about 780,000 distinct CDR3 sequences, roughly 24% of which appear only once. Notes on the study in general: TCR beta diversity, measured per million T cells, fell in a roughly linear way with age.

The sample was also reused in another study, on T cells of mothers and their children.

Sequencing was performed on blood. The sequence came from a boy aged 10-17 years in good health. The V gene is TRBV6-1, the J gene TRBJ1-2; 7 positions agree with TRBD1. The CDR3 bases are TGTGCCAGCAGTGCACGACAGGGATCCTATGGCTACACCTTC. Translation: CASSARQGSYGYTF.